This TCR beta chain was recovered during a study of T cell changes during pregnancy in multiple sclerosis. Data came from immunoSEQ multiplex PCR; TCRdb stores just in-frame clones and leaves some out. Altogether around 120,000 clones are present, roughly 90% being singletons, with the ten largest covering less than 4%. Germline-derived CDR1 and CDR2 are SGHVS and FQNEAQ. V gave up 1 base and J gave up 8 bases; unmatched junction bases: 13. The CDR3 loop spans 18 amino acids. The source was peripheral blood, collected after pregnancy. V gene TRBV7-8 combines with J gene TRBJ2-1; 11 nucleotides line up with TRBD2. This sequence originates from a female donor with multiple sclerosis, enrolled in a pregnancy study. DNA for the CDR3: TGTGCCAGCAGCTTAGAACGGCCCTGGGGTAGCGGGGGGGATGAGCAGTTCTTC. Its protein product is CASSLERPWGSGGDEQFF.